This T cell receptor beta chain was captured by sequencing in a study of circulating and synovial CD4+ cells in juvenile arthritis. The V gene lost 0 bases and the J gene lost 3 bases, with 7 bases spanning the gap. The germline V gene encodes CDR1 SGDLS and CDR2 YYNGEE. This CDR3 has 13 residues. Whole-study findings and limits: Bulk blood CD4 repertoires were more diverse than these. Traditional Vbeta family usage analysis missed the pathogenic-like versus bulk difference.

Profiled with immunoSEQ multiplex PCR; TCRdb holds only in-frame clones, not every one. The data contain 39,000 or so clones, about 94% of them singletons. Worth noting for this clone: Its antigen is currently unknown.

The chain uses TRBV9 and TRBJ2-7, with D possibly being TRBD2 (6 bases). This clonotype was obtained from a human donor with juvenile idiopathic arthritis. Sequenced sample: CD4+ T cells from blood. This chain's CDR3 is CASSVDGGYEQYF. CDR3 sequence (DNA): TGTGCCAGCAGCGTAGACGGGGGCTACGAGCAGTACTTC.